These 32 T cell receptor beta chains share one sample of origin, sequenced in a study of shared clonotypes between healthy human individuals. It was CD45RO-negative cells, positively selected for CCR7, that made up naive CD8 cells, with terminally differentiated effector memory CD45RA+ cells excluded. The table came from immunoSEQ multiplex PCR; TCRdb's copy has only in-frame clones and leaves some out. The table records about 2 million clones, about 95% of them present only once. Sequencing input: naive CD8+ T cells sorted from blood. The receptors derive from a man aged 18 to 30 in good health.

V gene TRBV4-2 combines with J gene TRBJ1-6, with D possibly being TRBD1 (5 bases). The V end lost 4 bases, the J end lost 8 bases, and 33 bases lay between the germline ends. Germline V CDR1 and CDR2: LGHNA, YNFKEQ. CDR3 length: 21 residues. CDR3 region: CASSPSPVGTEELIYYSPLHF. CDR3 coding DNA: TGTGCCAGCAGCCCCAGCCCGGTCGGGACGGAGGAGCTCATTTACTATTCACCCCTCCACTTT.

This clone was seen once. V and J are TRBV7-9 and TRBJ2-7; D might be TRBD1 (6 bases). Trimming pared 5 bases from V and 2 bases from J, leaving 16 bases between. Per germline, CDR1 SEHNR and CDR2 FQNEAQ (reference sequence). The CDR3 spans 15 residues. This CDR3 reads CASSLSLDRTYEQYF. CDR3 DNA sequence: TGTGCCAGCAGCCTATCTCTAGACAGGACCTACGAGCAGTACTTC.

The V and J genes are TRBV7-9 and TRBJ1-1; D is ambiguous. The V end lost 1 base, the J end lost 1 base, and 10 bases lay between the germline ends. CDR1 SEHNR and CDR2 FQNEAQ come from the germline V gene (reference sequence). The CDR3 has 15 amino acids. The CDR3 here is CASSLVPETNTEAFF. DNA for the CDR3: TGTGCCAGCAGCTTAGTTCCGGAGACGAACACTGAAGCTTTCTTT.

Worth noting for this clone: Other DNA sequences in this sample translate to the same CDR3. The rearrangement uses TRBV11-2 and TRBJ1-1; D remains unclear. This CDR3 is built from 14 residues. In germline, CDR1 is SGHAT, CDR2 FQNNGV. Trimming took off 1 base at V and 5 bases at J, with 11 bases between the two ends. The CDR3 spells CASSLALTGTEAFF. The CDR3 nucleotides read TGTGCCAGCAGCTTAGCCCTGACCGGGACTGAAGCTTTCTTT.

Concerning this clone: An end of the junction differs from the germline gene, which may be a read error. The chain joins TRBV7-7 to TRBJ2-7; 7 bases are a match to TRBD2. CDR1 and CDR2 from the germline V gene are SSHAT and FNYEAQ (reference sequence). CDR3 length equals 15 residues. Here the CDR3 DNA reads TGTGCTAGCAGCGAGTCGCTAGCGGATATCTACGAGCAGTACTTC. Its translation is CASSESLADIYEQYF. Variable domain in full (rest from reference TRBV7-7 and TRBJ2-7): GAGVSQSPRYKVTKRGQDVTLRCDPISSHATLYWYQQALGQGPEFLTYFNYEAQPDKSGLPSDRFSAERPEGSISTLTIQRTEQRDSAMYRCASSESLADIYEQYFGPGTRLTVT.

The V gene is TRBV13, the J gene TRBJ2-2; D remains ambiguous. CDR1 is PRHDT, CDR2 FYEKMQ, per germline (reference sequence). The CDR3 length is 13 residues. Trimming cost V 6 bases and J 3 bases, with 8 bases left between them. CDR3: CASSIRYTGELFF. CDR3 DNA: TGTGCCAGCAGTATCAGGTACACCGGGGAGCTGTTTTTT.

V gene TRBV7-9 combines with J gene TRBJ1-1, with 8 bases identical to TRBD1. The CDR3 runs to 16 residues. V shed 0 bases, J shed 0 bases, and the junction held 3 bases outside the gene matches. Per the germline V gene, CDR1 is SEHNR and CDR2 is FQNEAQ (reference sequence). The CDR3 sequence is CASSLAAGGLNTEAFF. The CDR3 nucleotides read TGTGCCAGCAGCTTAGCCGCAGGGGGCTTGAACACTGAAGCTTTCTTT.

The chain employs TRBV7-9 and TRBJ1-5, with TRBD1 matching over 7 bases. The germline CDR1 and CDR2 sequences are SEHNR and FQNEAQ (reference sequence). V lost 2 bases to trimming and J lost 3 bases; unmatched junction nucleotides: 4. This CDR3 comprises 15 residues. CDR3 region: CASSLSTGYNQPQHF. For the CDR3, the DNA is TGTGCCAGCAGCTTATCGACAGGGTACAATCAGCCCCAGCATTTT. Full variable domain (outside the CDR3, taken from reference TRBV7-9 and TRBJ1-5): DTGVSQNPRHKITKRGQNVTFRCDPISEHNRLYWYRQTLGQGPEFLTYFQNEAQLEKSRLLSDRFSAERPKGSFSTLEIQRTEQGDSAMYLCASSLSTGYNQPQHFGDGTRLSIL.

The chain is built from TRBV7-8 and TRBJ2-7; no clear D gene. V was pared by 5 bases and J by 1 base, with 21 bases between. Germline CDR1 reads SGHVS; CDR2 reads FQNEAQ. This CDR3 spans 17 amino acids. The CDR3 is CASSEPKIGITSYEQYF. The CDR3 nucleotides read TGTGCCAGCAGCGAACCTAAAATTGGGATCACTTCCTACGAGCAGTACTTC.

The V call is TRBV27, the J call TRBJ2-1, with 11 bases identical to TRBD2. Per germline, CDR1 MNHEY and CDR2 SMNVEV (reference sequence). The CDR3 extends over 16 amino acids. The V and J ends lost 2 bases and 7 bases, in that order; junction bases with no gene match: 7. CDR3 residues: CASSLMVAGGRNEQFF. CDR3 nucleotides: TGTGCCAGCAGTTTAATGGTAGCGGGAGGGCGGAATGAGCAGTTCTTC.

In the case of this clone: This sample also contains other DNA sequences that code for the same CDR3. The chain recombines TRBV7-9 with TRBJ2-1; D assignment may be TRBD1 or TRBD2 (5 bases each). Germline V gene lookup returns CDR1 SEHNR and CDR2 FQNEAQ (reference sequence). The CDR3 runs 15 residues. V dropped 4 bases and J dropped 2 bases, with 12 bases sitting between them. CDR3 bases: TGTGCCAGCAGCTCAGGGACGGATCCCTACAATGAGCAGTTCTTC. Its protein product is CASSSGTDPYNEQFF.

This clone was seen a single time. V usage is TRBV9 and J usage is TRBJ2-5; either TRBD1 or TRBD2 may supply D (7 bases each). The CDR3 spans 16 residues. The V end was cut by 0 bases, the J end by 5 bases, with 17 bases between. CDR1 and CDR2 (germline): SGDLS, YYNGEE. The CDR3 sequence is CASSVARQGGTETQYF. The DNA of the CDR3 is TGTGCCAGCAGCGTAGCCCGGCAGGGGGGGACCGAGACCCAGTACTTC.

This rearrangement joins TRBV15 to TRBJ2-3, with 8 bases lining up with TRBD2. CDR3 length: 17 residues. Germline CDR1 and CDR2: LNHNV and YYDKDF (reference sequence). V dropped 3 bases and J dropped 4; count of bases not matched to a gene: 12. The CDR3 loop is CATSRDSVRGDSDTQYF. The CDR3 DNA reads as TGTGCCACCAGCAGGGACTCGGTGCGGGGGGACTCAGATACGCAGTATTTT. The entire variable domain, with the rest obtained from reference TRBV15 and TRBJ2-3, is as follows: DAMVIQNPRYQVTQFGKPVTLSCSQTLNHNVMYWYQQKSSQAPKLLFHYYDKDFNNEADTPDNFQSRRPNTSFCFLDIRSPGLGDTAMYLCATSRDSVRGDSDTQYFGPGTRLTVL.

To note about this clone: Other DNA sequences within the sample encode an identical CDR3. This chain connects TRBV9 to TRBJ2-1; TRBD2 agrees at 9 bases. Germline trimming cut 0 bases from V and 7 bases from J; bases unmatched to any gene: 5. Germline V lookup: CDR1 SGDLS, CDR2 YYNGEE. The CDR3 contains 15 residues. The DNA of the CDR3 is TGTGCCAGCAGCGTAGGTAGCGGGGGTGCTAATGAGCAGTTCTTC. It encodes CASSVGSGGANEQFF.

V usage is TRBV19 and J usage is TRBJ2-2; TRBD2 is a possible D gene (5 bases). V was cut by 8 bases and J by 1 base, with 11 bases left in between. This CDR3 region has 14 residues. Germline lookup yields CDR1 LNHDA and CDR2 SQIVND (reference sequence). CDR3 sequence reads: CASEGGLNTGELFF. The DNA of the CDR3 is TGTGCCAGTGAGGGTGGGTTGAACACCGGGGAGCTGTTTTTT.

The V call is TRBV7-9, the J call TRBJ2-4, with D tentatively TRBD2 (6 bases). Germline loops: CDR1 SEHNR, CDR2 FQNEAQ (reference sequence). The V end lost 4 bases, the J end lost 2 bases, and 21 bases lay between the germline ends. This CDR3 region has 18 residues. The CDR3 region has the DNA TGTGCCAGCAGCTCCGGGGCACCGGGTGGACTATCCAAAAACATTCAGTACTTC. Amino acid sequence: CASSSGAPGGLSKNIQYF. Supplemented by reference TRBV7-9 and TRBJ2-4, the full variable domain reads DTGVSQNPRHKITKRGQNVTFRCDPISEHNRLYWYRQTLGQGPEFLTYFQNEAQLEKSRLLSDRFSAERPKGSFSTLEIQRTEQGDSAMYLCASSSGAPGGLSKNIQYFGAGTRLSVL.

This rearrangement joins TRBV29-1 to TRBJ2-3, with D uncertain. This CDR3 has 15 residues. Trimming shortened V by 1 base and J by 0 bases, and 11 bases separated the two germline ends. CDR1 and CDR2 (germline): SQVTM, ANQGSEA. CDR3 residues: CSVEGSPYSTDTQYF. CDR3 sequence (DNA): TGCAGCGTTGAAGGGAGCCCATATAGCACAGATACGCAGTATTTT.

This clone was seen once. CDR3 region: CASGDREGAFF. The CDR3 DNA reads TGTGCCAGCGGGGACAGGGAGGGAGCTTTCTTT. The V and J genes are TRBV9 and TRBJ1-1, with 9 positions matching TRBD1. Germline V lookup: CDR1 SGDLS, CDR2 YYNGEE. Germline trimming cut 7 bases from V and 10 bases from J; bases unmatched to any gene: 5. The CDR3 is made up of 11 amino acids.

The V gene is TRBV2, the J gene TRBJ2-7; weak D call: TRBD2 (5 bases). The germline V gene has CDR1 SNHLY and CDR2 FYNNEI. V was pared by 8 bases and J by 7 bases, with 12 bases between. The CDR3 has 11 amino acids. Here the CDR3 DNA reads TGTGCCAGCGGTCGATCGGGGGAGCAGTACTTC. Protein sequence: CASGRSGEQYF.

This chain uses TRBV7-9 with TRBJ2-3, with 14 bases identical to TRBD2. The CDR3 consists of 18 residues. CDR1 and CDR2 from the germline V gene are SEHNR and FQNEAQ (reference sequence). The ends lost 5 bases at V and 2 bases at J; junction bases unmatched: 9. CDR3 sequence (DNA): TGTGCCAGCAGCCCCGGGACTAGCGGGAGTATACCCACAGATACGCAGTATTTT. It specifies CASSPGTSGSIPTDTQYF.

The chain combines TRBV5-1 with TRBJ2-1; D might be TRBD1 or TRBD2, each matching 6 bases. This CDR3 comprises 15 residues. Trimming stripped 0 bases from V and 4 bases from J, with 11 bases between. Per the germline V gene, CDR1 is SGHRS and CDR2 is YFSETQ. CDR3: CASSLAWGAYNEQFF. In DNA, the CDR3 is TGCGCCAGCAGCTTGGCCTGGGGGGCTTACAATGAGCAGTTCTTC.

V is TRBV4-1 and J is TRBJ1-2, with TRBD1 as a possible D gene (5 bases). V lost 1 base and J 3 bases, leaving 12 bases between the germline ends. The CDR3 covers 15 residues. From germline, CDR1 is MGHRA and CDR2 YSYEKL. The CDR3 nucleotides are TGCGCCAGCAGCCAAGCCACAGTGGGGGACTATGGCTACACCTTC. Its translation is CASSQATVGDYGYTF.

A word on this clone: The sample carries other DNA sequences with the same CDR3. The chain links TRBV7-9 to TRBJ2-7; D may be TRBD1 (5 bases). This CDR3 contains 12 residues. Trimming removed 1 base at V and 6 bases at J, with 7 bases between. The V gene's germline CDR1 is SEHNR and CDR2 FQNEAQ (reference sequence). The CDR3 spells CASSLGGAEQYF. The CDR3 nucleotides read TGTGCCAGCAGCTTAGGGGGCGCCGAGCAGTACTTC.

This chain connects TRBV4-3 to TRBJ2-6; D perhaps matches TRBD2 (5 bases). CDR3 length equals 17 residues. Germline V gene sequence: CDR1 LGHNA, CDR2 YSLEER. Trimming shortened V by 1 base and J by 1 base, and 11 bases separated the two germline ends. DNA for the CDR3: TGCGCCAGCAGCCAAGCGACGGGAACGTCTGGGGCCAACGTCCTGACTTTC. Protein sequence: CASSQATGTSGANVLTF.

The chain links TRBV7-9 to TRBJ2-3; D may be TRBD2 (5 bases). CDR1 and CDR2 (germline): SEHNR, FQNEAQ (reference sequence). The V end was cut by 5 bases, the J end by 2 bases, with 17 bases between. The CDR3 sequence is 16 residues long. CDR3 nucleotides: TGTGCCAGCAGCCCCTGGGGTAACGGGGACACAGATACGCAGTATTTT. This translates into CASSPWGNGDTDTQYF. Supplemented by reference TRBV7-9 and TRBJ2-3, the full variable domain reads DTGVSQNPRHKITKRGQNVTFRCDPISEHNRLYWYRQTLGQGPEFLTYFQNEAQLEKSRLLSDRFSAERPKGSFSTLEIQRTEQGDSAMYLCASSPWGNGDTDTQYFGPGTRLTVL.

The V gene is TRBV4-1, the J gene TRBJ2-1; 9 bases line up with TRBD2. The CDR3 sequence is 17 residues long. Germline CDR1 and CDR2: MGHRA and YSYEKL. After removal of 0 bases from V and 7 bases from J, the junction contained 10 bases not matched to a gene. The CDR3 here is CASSQDPAGGLGNEQFF. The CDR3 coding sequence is TGCGCCAGCAGCCAAGATCCGGCGGGAGGGCTGGGGAATGAGCAGTTCTTC.

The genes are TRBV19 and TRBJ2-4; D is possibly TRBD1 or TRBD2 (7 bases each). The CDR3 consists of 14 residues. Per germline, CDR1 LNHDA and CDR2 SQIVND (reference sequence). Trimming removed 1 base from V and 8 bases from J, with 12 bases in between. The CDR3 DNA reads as TGTGCCAGTAGTATAGTCTCAGGGGGGGACATTCAGTACTTC. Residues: CASSIVSGGDIQYF.

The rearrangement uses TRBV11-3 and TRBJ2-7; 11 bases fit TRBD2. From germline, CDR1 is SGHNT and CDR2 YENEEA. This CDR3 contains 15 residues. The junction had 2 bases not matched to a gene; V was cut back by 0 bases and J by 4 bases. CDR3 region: CASSLDLAGGYEQYF. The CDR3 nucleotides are TGTGCCAGCAGCTTAGATCTAGCGGGAGGATACGAGCAGTACTTC. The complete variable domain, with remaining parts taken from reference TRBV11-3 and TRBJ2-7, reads EAGVVQSPRYKIIEKKQPVAFWCNPISGHNTLYWYLQNLGQGPELLIRYENEEAVDDSQLPKDRFSAERLKGVDSTLKIQPAELGDSAVYLCASSLDLAGGYEQYFGPGTRLTVT.

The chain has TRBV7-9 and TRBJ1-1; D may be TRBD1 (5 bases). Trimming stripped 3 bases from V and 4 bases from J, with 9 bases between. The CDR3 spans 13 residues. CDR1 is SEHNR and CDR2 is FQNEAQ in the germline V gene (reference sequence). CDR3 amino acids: CASSLGTATEAFF. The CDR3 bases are TGTGCCAGCAGCTTGGGGACGGCCACTGAAGCTTTCTTT. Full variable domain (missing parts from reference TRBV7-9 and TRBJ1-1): DTGVSQNPRHKITKRGQNVTFRCDPISEHNRLYWYRQTLGQGPEFLTYFQNEAQLEKSRLLSDRFSAERPKGSFSTLEIQRTEQGDSAMYLCASSLGTATEAFFGQGTRLTVV.

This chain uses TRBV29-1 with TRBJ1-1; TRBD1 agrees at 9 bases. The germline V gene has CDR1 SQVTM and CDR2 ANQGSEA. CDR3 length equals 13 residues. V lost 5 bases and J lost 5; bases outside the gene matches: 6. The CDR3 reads CSVLRDRDTEAFF. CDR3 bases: TGCAGCGTTTTGAGGGACAGGGATACTGAAGCTTTCTTT.

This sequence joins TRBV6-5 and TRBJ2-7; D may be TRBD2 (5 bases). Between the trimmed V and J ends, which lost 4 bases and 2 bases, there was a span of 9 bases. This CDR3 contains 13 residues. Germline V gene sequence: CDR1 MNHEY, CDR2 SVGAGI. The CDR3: CASSLDSAYEQYF. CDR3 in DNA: TGTGCCAGCAGTTTGGACTCTGCCTACGAGCAGTACTTC.

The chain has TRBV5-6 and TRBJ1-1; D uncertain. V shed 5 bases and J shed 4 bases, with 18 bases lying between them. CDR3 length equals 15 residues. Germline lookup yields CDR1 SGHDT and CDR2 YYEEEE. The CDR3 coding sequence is TGTGCCAGCAGAGCCCCGACCGAGGCGGGCACTGAAGCTTTCTTT. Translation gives CASRAPTEAGTEAFF. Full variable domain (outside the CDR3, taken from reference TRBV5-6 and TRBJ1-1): DAGVTQSPTHLIKTRGQQVTLRCSPKSGHDTVSWYQQALGQGPQFIFQYYEEEERQRGNFPDRFSGHQFPNYSSELNVNALLLGDSALYLCASRAPTEAGTEAFFGQGTRLTVV.